The source of this T cell receptor beta chain is a study of T cells in Graves' hyperthyroidism and ophthalmopathy. General study points: The model predicted ophthalmopathy a median roughly six months before onset. Blood also held most thyroid clonotypes expanded beyond 0.001.

The CDR3 sequence is 11 residues long. Germline values: CDR1 ENHRY, CDR2 SYGVKD. The V end was cut by 8 bases, the J end by 3 bases, with 8 bases between. As to this clonotype: The antigen is unknown.

The investigators amplified TCR beta CDR3 regions from RNA transcripts. HTBI primers drove first-round RT-PCR of the TCR CDR3. Each CDR3 protein gets one entry after TCRdb re-called the multiplex PCR reads with MiXCR. The table has roughly 570,000 distinct CDR3 sequences, just over 45% seen once. For the diagnoses, clinical symptoms, serum thyroxine and TRAb, thyroid ultrasound and orbital computed tomography were used. The V gene is TRBV10-3, the J gene TRBJ2-7, with TRBD1 as a possible D gene (5 bases). The sequenced material came from peripheral blood or thyroid tissue (not recorded which). This sequence was found in an adult woman with Graves' disease, either hyperthyroidism or ophthalmopathy (not recorded which). The CDR3 is CAIGADYEQYF. The CDR3 DNA is TGTGCCATCGGGGCCGACTACGAGCAGTACTTC.